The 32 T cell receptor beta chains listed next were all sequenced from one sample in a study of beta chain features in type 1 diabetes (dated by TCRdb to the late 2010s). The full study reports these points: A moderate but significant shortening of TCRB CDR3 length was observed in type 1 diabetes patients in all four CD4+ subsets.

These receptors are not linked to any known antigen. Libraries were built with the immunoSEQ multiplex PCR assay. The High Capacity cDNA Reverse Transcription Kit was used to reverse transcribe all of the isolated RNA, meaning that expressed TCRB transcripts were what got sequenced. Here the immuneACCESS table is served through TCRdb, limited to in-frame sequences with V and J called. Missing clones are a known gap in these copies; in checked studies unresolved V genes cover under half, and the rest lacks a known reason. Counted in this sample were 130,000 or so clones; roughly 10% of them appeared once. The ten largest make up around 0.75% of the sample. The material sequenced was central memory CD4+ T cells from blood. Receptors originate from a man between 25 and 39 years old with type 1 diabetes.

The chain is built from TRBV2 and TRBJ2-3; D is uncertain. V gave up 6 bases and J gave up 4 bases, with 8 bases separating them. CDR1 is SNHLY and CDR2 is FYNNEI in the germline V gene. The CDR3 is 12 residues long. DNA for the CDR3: TGTGCCAGCAGGCCGGTGGCAGATACGCAGTATTTT. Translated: CASRPVADTQYF.

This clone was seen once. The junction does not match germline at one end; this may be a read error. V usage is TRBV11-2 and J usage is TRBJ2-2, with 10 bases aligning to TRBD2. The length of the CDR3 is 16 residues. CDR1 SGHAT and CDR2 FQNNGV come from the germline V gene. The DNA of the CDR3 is TGTGCCAGCAGCCTCCCGGGACTAGCGAAGACCGGGGAGCTGTTTTTT. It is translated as CASSLPGLAKTGELFF.

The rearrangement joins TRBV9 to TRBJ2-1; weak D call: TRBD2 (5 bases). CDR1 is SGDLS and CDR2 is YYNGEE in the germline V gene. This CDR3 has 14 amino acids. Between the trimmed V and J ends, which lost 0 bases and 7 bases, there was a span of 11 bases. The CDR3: CASSVVPSPNEQFF. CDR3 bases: TGTGCCAGCAGCGTAGTTCCTAGCCCGAATGAGCAGTTCTTC.

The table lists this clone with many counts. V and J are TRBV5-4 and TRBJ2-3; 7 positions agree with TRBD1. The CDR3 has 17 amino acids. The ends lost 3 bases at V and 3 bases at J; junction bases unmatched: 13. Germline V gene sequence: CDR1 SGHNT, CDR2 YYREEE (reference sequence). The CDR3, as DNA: TGTGCCAGCAGCTCTCCTGGGGGCAGGGGGAGAACAGATACGCAGTATTTT. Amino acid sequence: CASSSPGGRGRTDTQYF.

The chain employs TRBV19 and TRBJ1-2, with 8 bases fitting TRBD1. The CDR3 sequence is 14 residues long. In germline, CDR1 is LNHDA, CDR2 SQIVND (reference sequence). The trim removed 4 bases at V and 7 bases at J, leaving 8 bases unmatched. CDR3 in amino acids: CASSTSDRVVGYTF. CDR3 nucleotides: TGTGCCAGTAGTACTTCGGACAGGGTGGTTGGCTACACCTTC.

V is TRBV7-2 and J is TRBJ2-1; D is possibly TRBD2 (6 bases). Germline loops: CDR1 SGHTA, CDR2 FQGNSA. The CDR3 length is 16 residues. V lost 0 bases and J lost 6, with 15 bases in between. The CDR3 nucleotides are TGTGCCAGCAGCTTAGCTAGCGGTGCTTCATTCAATGAGCAGTTCTTC. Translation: CASSLASGASFNEQFF.

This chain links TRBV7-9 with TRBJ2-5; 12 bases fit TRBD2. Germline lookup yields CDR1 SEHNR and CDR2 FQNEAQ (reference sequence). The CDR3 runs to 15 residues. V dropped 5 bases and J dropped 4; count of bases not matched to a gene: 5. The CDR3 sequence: CASSPGLAGTETQYF. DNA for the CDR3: TGTGCCAGCAGCCCAGGACTAGCGGGGACAGAGACCCAGTACTTC.

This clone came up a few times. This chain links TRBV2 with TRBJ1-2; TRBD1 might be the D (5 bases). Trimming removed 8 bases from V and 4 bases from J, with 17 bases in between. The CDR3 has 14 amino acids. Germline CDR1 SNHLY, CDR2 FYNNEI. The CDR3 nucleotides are TGTGCCAGCCGAAAGGACGGGGGAGTCTATGGCTACACCTTC. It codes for CASRKDGGVYGYTF. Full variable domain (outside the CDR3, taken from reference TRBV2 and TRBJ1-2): EPEVTQTPSHQVTQMGQEVILRCVPISNHLYFYWYRQILGQKVEFLVSFYNNEISEKSEIFDDQFSVERPDGSNFTLKIRSTKLEDSAMYFCASRKDGGVYGYTFGSGTRLTVV.

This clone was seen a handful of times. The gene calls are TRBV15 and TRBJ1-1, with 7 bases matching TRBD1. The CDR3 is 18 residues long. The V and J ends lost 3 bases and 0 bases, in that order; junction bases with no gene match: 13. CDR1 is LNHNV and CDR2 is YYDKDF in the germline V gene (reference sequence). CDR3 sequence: CATSSHRGSLLMNTEAFF. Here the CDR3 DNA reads TGTGCCACCAGCAGTCACAGGGGATCGTTACTCATGAACACTGAAGCTTTCTTT.

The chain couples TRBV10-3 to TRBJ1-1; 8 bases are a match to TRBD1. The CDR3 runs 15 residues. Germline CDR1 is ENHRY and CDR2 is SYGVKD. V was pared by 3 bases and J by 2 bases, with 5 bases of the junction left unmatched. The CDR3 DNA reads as TGTGCCATCAGTGATAGGGCAGGGGGCAACACTGAAGCTTTCTTT. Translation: CAISDRAGGNTEAFF.

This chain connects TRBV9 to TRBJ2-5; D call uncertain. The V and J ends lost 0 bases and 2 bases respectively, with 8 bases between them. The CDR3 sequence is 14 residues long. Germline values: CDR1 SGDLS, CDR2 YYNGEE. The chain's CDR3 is CASSVDLTQETQYF. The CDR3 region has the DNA TGTGCCAGCAGCGTAGATCTGACTCAAGAGACCCAGTACTTC.

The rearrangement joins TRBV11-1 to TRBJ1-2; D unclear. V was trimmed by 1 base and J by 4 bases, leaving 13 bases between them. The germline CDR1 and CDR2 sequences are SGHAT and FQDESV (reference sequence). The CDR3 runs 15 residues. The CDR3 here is CASSLGIGDFYGYTF. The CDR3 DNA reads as TGTGCCAGCAGCTTAGGAATCGGGGATTTCTATGGCTACACCTTC.

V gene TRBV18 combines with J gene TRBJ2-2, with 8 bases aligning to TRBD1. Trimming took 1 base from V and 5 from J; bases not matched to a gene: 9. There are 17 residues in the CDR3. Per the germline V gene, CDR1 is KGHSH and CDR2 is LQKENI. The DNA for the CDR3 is TGTGCCAGCTCACCACGCGGACAGGGAAGAGGAACCGGGGAGCTGTTTTTT. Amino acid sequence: CASSPRGQGRGTGELFF. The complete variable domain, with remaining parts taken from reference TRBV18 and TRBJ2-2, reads NAGVMQNPRHLVRRRGQEARLRCSPMKGHSHVYWYRQLPEEGLKFMVYLQKENIIDESGMPKERFSAEFPKEGPSILRIQQVVRGDSAAYFCASSPRGQGRGTGELFFGEGSRLTVL.

The CDR3 sequence: CASSPPSYEQYF. DNA for the CDR3: TGTGCCAGCTCACCACCGAGCTACGAGCAGTACTTC. The rearrangement links TRBV18 to TRBJ2-7; D not certain. There are 12 residues in the CDR3. Germline values: CDR1 KGHSH, CDR2 LQKENI. Trimming shortened V by 0 bases and J by 3 bases, and 3 bases separated the two germline ends.

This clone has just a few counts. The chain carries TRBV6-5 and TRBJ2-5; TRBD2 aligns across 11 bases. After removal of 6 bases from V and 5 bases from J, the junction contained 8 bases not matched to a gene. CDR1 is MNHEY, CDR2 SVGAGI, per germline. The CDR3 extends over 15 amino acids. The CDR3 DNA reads TGTGCCAGCAGGGACCCTAGCGGGGGGCGGGAGACCCAGTACTTC. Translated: CASRDPSGGRETQYF.

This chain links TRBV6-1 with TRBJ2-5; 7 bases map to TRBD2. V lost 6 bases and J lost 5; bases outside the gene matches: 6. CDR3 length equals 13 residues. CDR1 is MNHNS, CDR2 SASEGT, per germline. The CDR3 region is CASRRLAEETQYF. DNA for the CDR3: TGTGCCAGCAGGAGACTAGCTGAGGAGACCCAGTACTTC.

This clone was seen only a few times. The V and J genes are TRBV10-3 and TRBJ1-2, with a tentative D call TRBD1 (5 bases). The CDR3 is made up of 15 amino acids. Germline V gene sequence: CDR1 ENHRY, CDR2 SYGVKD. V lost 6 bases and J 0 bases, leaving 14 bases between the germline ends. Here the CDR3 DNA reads TGTGCCATCAGCCGAGACAGAGGCTCTAACTATGGCTACACCTTC. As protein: CAISRDRGSNYGYTF.

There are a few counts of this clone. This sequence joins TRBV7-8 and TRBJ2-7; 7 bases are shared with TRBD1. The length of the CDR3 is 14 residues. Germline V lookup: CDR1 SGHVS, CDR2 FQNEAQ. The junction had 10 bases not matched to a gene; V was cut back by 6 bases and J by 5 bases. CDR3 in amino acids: CASSYFDRADEQYF. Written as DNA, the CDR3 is TGTGCCAGCAGTTACTTCGACAGGGCGGACGAGCAGTACTTC.

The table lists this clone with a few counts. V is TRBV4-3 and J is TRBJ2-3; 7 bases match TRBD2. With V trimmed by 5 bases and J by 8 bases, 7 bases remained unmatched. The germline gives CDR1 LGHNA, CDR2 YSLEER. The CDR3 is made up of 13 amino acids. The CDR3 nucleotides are TGCGCCAGCAGCAACCCGGGGGGAAGTACGCAGTATTTT. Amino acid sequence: CASSNPGGSTQYF.

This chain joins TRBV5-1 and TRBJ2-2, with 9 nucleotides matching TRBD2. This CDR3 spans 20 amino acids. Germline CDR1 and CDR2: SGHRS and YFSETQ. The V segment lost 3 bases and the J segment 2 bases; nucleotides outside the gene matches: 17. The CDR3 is CASSWTQRSGGPANTGELFF. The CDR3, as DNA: TGCGCCAGCAGCTGGACCCAGAGGAGCGGGGGGCCAGCCAACACCGGGGAGCTGTTTTTT.

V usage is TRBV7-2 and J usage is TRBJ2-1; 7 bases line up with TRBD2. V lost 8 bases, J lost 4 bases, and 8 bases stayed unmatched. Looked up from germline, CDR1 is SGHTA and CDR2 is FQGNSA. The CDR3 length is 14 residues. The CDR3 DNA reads TGTGCCAGCTGTCGGGACTACAATTACAATGAGCAGTTCTTC. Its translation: CASCRDYNYNEQFF.

This CDR3 is CASSWGTAYEQYF. In nucleotides, the CDR3 is TGTGCCAGCAGTTGGGGGACAGCGTACGAGCAGTACTTC. V and J are TRBV27 and TRBJ2-7; 7 nucleotides agree with TRBD1. V was clipped by 4 bases and J by 4 bases; unmatched bases: 4. The CDR3 length is 13 residues. Germline CDR1 is MNHEY and CDR2 is SMNVEV (reference sequence).

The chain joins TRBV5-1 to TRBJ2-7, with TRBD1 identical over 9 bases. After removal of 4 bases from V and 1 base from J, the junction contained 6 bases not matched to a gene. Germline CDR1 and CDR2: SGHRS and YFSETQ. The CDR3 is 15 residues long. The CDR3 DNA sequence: TGCGCCAGCAGCAACCGGGACAGGGATTCCTACGAGCAGTACTTC. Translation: CASSNRDRDSYEQYF.

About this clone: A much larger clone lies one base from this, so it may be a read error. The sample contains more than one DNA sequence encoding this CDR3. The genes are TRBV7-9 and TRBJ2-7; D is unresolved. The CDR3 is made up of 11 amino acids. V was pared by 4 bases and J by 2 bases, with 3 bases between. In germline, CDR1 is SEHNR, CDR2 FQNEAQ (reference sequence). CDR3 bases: TGTGCCAGCAGCTCAGCCTACGAGCAGTACTTC. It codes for CASSSAYEQYF. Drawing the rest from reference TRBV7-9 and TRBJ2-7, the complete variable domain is DTGVSQNPRHKITKRGQNVTFRCDPISEHNRLYWYRQTLGQGPEFLTYFQNEAQLEKSRLLSDRFSAERPKGSFSTLEIQRTEQGDSAMYLCASSSAYEQYFGPGTRLTVT.

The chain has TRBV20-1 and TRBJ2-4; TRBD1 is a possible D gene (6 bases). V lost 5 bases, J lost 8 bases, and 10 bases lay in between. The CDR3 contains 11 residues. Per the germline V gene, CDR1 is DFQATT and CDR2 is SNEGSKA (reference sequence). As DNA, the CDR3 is TGCAGTGCTGTACAGGGTTACATTCAGTACTTC. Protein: CSAVQGYIQYF.

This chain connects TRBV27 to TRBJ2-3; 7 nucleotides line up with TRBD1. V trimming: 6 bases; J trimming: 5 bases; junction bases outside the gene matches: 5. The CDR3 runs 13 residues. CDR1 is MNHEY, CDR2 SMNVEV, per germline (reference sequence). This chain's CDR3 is CASRPTGRDTQYF. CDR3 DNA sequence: TGTGCCAGCAGACCGACAGGGAGAGATACGCAGTATTTT.

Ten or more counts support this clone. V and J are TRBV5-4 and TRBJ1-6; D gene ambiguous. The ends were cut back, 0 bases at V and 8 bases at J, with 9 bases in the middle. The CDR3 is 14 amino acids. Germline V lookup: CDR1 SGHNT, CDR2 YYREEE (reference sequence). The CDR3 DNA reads TGTGCCAGCAGCTTGGGACTGAGCGATTCACCCCTCCACTTT. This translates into CASSLGLSDSPLHF. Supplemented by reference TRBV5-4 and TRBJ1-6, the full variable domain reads ETGVTQSPTHLIKTRGQQVTLRCSSQSGHNTVSWYQQALGQGPQFIFQYYREEENGRGNFPPRFSGLQFPNYSSELNVNALELDDSALYLCASSLGLSDSPLHFGNGTRLTVT.

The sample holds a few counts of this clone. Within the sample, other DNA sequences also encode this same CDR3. The DNA for the CDR3 is TGCAGTGCTAGACCGGGCTACACCTTC. Its protein product is CSARPGYTF. The chain employs TRBV20-1 and TRBJ1-2; D not resolved. The CDR3 contains 9 residues. Germline loops: CDR1 DFQATT, CDR2 SNEGSKA (reference sequence). Trimming took 2 bases from V and 8 from J, leaving 3 bases between them.

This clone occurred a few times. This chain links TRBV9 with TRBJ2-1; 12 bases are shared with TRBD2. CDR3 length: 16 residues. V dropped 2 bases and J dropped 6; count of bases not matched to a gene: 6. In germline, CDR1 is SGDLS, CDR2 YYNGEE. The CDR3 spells CASSVELAGGPNEQFF. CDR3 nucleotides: TGTGCCAGCAGCGTTGAACTAGCGGGGGGACCCAATGAGCAGTTCTTC.

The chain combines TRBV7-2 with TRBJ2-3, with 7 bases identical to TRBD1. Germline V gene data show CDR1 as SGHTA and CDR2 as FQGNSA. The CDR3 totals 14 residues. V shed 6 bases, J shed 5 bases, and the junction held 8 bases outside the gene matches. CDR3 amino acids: CASRPTGSVDTQYF. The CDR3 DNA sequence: TGTGCCAGCAGACCGACAGGGAGTGTAGATACGCAGTATTTT.

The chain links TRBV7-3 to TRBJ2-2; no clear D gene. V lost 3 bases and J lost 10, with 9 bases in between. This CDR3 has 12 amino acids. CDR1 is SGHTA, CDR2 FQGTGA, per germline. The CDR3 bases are TGTGCCAGCAGCTTTTCTAAGCCGGAGCTGTTTTTT. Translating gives CASSFSKPELFF.

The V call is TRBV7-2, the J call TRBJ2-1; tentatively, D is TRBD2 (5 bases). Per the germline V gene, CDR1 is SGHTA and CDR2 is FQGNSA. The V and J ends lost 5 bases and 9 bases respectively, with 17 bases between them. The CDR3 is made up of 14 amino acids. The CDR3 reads CASSQAPARGEQFF. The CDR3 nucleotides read TGTGCCAGCAGCCAGGCCCCGGCCCGGGGTGAGCAGTTCTTC. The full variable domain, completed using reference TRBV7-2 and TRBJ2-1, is GAGVSQSPSNKVTEKGKDVELRCDPISGHTALYWYRQSLGQGLEFLIYFQGNSAPDKSGLPSDRFSAERTGGSVSTLTIQRTQQEDSAVYLCASSQAPARGEQFFGPGTRLTVL.